This paragraph reports one T cell receptor (beta chain). This clone was picked up a small number of times. Its antigen remains unidentified. No qualities accompany the bases; no much larger clone lies one base away. Using the deep immunoSEQ assay, multiplex PCR amplified TCR CDR3 regions from genomic DNA. For each cell subset, the extracted genomic DNA was distributed evenly across all wells of several immunoSEQ 96-well plates, and each plate served as one replicate. Each replicate PCR for sorted subsets received 200 ng genomic DNA, equal to 30,000 or so T cell genomes. Purified libraries were quantified with a Qubit 3.0 fluorometer, sized on a Bioanalyzer 2100, and re-quantified with the KAPA Library Quantification kit. Every immunoSEQ 96-well plate was sequenced on a dedicated single-read 150-cycle Illumina NextSeq 550 flow cell. Processing in the source paper ran as follows. The immunoSEQ output contained only junctional sequences without quality scores, so filtering could not match that applied to full-length reads. To assign V/J genes and CDR3, sequences were annotated using PyIR, a Python wrapper for IgBLAST v1.9, with IMGT germline references. Any read was removed if the V/J assignment was weak (E-value above 1e-6), the CDR3 was missing, or the read contained stop codons, out-of-frame junctions, or ambiguous translated residues. A V3J clonotype was defined by an identical inferred V gene, J gene, and CDR3 amino acid sequence. To compute the percentage overlap between repertoires, the number of shared unique clonotypes was divided by the size of the smaller repertoire. Repertoire richness was assessed with RTK rarefaction, the Chao1 estimator, and Recon v2.1 estimates of unobserved clonotypes. Generation probabilities were computed with OLGA for all TCRbeta clonotypes obtained by the gDNA method from several donors. Not all clones reach the TCRdb copy of this immuneACCESS table, which keeps in-frame sequences only. Checked studies attribute under half of the gap to unresolved V genes and leave the rest unexplained. The D gene and trimming were derived from the DNA, and the V and J assignments and clone size from that table. This sample lists about 680,000 clones; about 91% were detected once. The top ten constitute 24% of the sample.

CDR1 and CDR2 are read off the germline V gene as MNHEY and SVGAGI. The V and J ends are trimmed by 6 bases and 4 bases, leaving 9 bases between them. Counted from cysteine to phenylalanine, this CDR3 has 12 amino acids. The kept DNA is CDR3 alone, 36 bases in frame from the first base. This entry belongs to a study of shared clonotypes between healthy human individuals (dated by TCRdb to the early 2020s). Context from the whole study: The cohort included a few men and a couple of women between 18 and 49 years of age. For each donor, three plates each were used for CD4 naive and CD4 memory, two plates were used for CD8 naive, and one plate was used for CD8 memory. To estimate repertoire size and how much clonotype sharing occurs between individuals, the study deeply sequenced the blood TCR repertoires of roughly 5 healthy adults. Different laboratories and diverse techniques were used to prepare libraries and sequence TCR repertoires, to increase sequencing depth and limit assay-specific biases. Leukapheresis yielded between about 0.94 and 9.5 billion PBMCs per donor. The paper's findings and limits, for the study overall: Only blood was sampled, and tissue TCR repertoires likely differ from those in blood. Because the study included a small number of donors, the genetic and exposure-history diversity represented was limited. Rarefaction of sorted-subset datasets indicated incomplete sequencing despite the large sequencing depth. Based on pairwise subsampling, the degree of clonotype sharing among donors was expected to be affected by sequencing depth. Sharing across a handful of donors was observed for around 5% of naive CD4, under 4% of naive CD8, 2.3% of memory CD4, and 0.4% of memory CD8 clonotypes. Higher generation probabilities were observed for clonotypes shared by all four sorted-subset donors than for non-shared clonotypes. Naive subsets generally had larger estimated clonotype richness than memory subsets.

CD8 naive samples were CD45RO-negative cells positively selected for CCR7, giving a CD45RA+CCR7+ population that excluded TemRA cells. Healthy HIV-negative adults with no recently reported acute infections or vaccinations were included as donors. All donors were Caucasian adults living in Nashville, Tennessee, USA. After blood collection by leukapheresis, PBMCs were isolated using Ficoll-Histopaque density gradient centrifugation and then cryopreserved in the vapor phase of liquid nitrogen. Analytical flow cytometry was used to check the purity and quantity of every magnetically sorted T cell population. From each sorted fraction, genomic DNA was isolated and quantified by UV absorbance on a Nanodrop 2000c.

The clonotype originates from a young man in good health. The rearrangement combines TRBV6-5 with TRBJ1-1; TRBD1 is a possible D gene, resting on 6 matching bases. Sequencing input: naive CD8+ T cells sorted from blood. In the paper's terms, the cell subset or site label means: CD45RA+CCR7+. CDR3 region: CASRKGGTEAFF. The nucleotide sequence is TGTGCCAGCAGAAAGGGGGGCACTGAAGCTTTCTTT.